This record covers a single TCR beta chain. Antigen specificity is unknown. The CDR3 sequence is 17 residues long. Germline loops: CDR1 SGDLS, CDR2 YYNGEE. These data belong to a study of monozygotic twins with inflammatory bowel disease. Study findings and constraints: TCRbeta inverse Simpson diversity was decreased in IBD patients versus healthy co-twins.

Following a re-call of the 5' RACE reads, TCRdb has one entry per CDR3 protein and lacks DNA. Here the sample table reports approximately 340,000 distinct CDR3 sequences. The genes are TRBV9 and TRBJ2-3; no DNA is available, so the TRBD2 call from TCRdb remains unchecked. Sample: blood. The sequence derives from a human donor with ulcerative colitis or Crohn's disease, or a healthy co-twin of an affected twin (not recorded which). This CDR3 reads CASSVGTSGDQVDTQYF.